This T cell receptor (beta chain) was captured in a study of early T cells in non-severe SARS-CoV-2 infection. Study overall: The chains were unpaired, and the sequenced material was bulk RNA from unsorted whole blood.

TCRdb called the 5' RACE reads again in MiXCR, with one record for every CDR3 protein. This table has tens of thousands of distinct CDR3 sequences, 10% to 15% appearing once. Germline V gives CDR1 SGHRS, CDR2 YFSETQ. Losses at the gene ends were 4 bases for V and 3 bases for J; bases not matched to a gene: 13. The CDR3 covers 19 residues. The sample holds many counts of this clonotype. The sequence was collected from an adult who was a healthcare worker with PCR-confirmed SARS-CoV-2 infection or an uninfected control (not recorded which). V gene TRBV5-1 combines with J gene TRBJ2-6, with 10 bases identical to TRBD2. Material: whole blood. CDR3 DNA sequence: TGCGCCAGCAGCCGCGCGCCTAGCGGGAGATTAGGTGGGGCCAACGTCCTGACTTTC. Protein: CASSRAPSGRLGGANVLTF.